This TCR beta chain was sequenced for a study of control samples from healthy donors and cancer patients. Repertoires were generated with immunoSEQ multiplex PCR, while TCRdb's copy carries only in-frame clones and drops some. Of around 100,000 clones listed, around nine tenths are singletons. The source of this sequence is a man in his fifties or sixties with lung cancer. The sample taken for sequencing was PBMCs.

The CDR3 here is CASRHLTGNTEAFF. For the CDR3, the DNA is TGTGCCAGCAGGCACCTGACAGGTAACACTGAAGCTTTCTTT. This rearrangement joins TRBV14 to TRBJ1-1, with D perhaps matching TRBD1 (6 bases). Per the germline V gene, CDR1 is SGHDN and CDR2 is FVKESK. This CDR3 region has 14 residues. Trimming pared 6 bases from V and 2 bases from J, leaving 13 bases between.